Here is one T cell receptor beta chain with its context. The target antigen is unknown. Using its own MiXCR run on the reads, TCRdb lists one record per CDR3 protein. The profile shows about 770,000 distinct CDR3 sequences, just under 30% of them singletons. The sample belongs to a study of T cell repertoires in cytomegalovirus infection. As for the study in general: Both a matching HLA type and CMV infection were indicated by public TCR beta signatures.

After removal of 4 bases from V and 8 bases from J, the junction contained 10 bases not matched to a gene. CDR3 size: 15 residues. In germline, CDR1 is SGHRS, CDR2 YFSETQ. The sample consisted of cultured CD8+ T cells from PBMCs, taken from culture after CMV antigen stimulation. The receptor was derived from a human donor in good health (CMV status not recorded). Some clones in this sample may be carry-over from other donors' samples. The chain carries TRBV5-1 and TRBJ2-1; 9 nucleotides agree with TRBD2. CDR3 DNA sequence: TGCGCCAGCAGCCAGACGGGACTAGCATCTGATGAGCAGTTCTTC. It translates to CASSQTGLASDEQFF.